This TCR beta chain is drawn from a study of T cells in pancreatic ductal adenocarcinoma. This CDR3 contains 17 residues. CDR1 and CDR2 (germline): SGHNT, YYREEE (reference sequence). A remark on this clone: An end of the junction differs from the germline gene, which may be a read error. This specimen includes other DNA sequences encoding the same CDR3.

TCRdb keeps only in-frame clones here, not all; method: immunoSEQ multiplex PCR. Of tens of thousands of clones in the sample, roughly 92% were seen once. No neoadjuvant therapy was given to the selected pancreatic ductal adenocarcinoma patients before their surgery. The sample consisted of PBMCs. The clonotype comes from a human donor with pancreatic ductal adenocarcinoma. This chain uses TRBV5-4 with TRBJ2-2; TRBD1 aligns across 7 bases. The CDR3 is CASSLPTGAPKAGELFF. The CDR3 nucleotides read TGTGCCAGCAGCCTCCCCACAGGGGCCCCTAAGGCCGGGGAACTGTTTTTT.